The clone carrying this T cell receptor beta chain is a singleton in its sample. Its antigen is not known. This sample was included in a study of identical twins. Whole-study results and caveats: High-abundance cord blood beta clonotypes had fewer insertions; memory repertoires showed none.

One entry per CDR3 protein results from TCRdb running MiXCR on the 5' RACE reads. The profile shows approximately 500,000 distinct CDR3 sequences, roughly 26% of them singletons. CDR3 size: 15 residues. The germline V gene has CDR1 KGHSH and CDR2 LQKENI. Trimming shortened V by 6 bases and J by 9 bases, and 21 bases separated the two germline ends. These data were also filed under a second study, of T cells expressing NK-cell markers. That publication notes: Sorting in several experiments was restricted by an anti-gamma-delta TCR antibody to alpha-beta TCR T cells.

Material: CD4+ T cells sorted from blood. V gene TRBV18 combines with J gene TRBJ2-1; D might be TRBD2 (6 bases). This TCR derives from a young woman in good health. CDR3 amino acids: CASSQRLGPLSEQFF. DNA for the CDR3: TGTGCCAGCTCCCAGAGACTAGGCCCTCTTTCTGAGCAGTTCTTC.